This T cell receptor beta chain was captured in a study of neurological immune-mediated disorders. Points from the study as a whole: TCR-beta repertoires seemed private in all groups, with no expanded CDR3 amino acid sequences shared.

This clonotype was recorded many times. Its target is not known. CDR1 and CDR2 from the germline V gene are MNHEY and SVGEGT. The CDR3 is 14 amino acids. V lost 5 bases and J lost 4, with 12 bases in between. TCRdb reprocessed the 5' RACE reads via MiXCR and lists one record per CDR3 protein. The repertoire consists of some 38,000 distinct CDR3 sequences, with 14% occurring once and the leading ten covering roughly 30%. The clonotype comes from a woman between 50 and 59 years old with HTLV-1-associated myelopathy (HAM/TSP). The chain links TRBV6-2 or TRBV6-3 to TRBJ2-1; perhaps TRBD2 as D (6 bases). The sample was PBMCs. CDR3 DNA: TGTGCCAGCAGTAGCGGGCTAATATACAATGAGCAGTTCTTC. It codes for CASSSGLIYNEQFF.